Below, one T cell receptor (beta chain) is given with its context. The sample comes from a study of blood T cell repertoires in COVID-19. Study in general: The samples span acute and convalescent COVID-19 from the United States, Italy and Spain.

Germline V gene sequence: CDR1 MNHEY, CDR2 SMNVEV (reference sequence). Trimming took 6 bases from V and 6 from J; bases not matched to a gene: 12. The CDR3 loop spans 18 amino acids. Source study methods: Reference gene primer amplification gave estimated nucleated cell counts. Generated by immunoSEQ multiplex PCR, the TCRdb table keeps only in-frame clones and is missing some. V and J calls and clone size come straight from that table; D and trimming were deduced from the DNA. This table has over 60,000 clones, 85% to 90% appearing once. The V gene is TRBV27, the J gene TRBJ2-2, with 14 positions matching TRBD2. Sample: peripheral blood. This receptor was obtained from an elderly woman with active COVID-19. The CDR3 bases are TGTGCCAGCAGAGGGACTAGCGGGAGCGCGTTGAGGCCCGGGGAGCTGTTTTTT. Translating it yields CASRGTSGSALRPGELFF.